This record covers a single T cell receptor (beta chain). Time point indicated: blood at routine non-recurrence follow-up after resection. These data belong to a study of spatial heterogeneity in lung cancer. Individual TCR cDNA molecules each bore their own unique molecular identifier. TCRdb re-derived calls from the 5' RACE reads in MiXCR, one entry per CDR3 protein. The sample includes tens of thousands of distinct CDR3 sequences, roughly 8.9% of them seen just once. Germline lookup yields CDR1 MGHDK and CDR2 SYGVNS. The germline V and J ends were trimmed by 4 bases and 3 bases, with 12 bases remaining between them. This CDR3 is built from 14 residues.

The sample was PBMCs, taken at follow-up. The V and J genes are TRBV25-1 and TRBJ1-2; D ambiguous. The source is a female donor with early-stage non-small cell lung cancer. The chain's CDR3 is CASSVGGEYYGYTF. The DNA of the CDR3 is TGTGCCAGCAGTGTTGGCGGGGAATACTATGGCTACACCTTC.